This T cell receptor (beta chain) comes out of a study of regulatory T cells in long-lasting Graves disease. Whole-study results and caveats: A reduction in accuracy may have resulted from the small sample size. Persistent Graves' cases showed lower TCR diversity than newly diagnosed cases.

Researchers made TCR beta libraries by using iRepertoire HTBI primers and running Arm-PCR on CDR3 regions. Authors' analysis steps: Analysis of the samples identified more than 60 TRBV and more than eleven TRBJ segments. A single record per CDR3 protein comes from TCRdb applying MiXCR to the multiplex PCR reads. The V and J calls follow TCRdb's processing rather than the paper's. This sample has roughly 700,000 distinct CDR3 sequences, with around 32% found just once. Of note for this clonotype: The target antigen is unknown.

Stated time point: persistent/refractory GD, antithyroid drugs over 5 years with positive TRAb. Scientists built the TCR library using RNA that was extracted from PBMCs. Graves' disease diagnosis relied on American Thyroid Association guidelines. This specimen was peripheral blood mononuclear cells (PBMCs), taken when the disease was refractory, from a patient treated with antithyroid drugs. This sequence was found in a female donor with Graves disease.

CDR3 coding DNA: TGCAGCGTTGTTTCAGCAATGGGGGAAAAACTGTTTTTT. Residues: CSVVSAMGEKLFF. The rearrangement uses TRBV29-1 and TRBJ1-4; D gene ambiguous. The V gene lost 4 bases and the J gene lost 8 bases, with 14 bases spanning the gap. Per germline, CDR1 SQVTM and CDR2 ANQGSEA. CDR3 length equals 13 residues.